The 6 T cell receptor beta chains given below trace back to one sample, sequenced in a study of blood T cell repertoires in COVID-19. Measured with immunoSEQ multiplex PCR; TCRdb has only the in-frame clones, and not every one. The sample lists over 300,000 clones, roughly 85% occurring once. Sequenced: peripheral blood. These receptors originate from a human donor in a cohort sampled during active COVID-19.

The chain has TRBV6-5 and TRBJ1-2, with D possibly being TRBD1 (6 bases). Germline V gene sequence: CDR1 MNHEY, CDR2 SVGAGI. This CDR3 region has 13 residues. V was pared by 3 bases and J by 4 bases, with 9 bases between. Written as DNA, the CDR3 is TGTGCCAGCAGTTATACAGGGCTCTATGGCTACACCTTC. Translated, it gives CASSYTGLYGYTF.

This clone was detected once. The chain carries TRBV6-1 and TRBJ2-2, with 11 positions matching TRBD1. The CDR3 length is 17 residues. Unmatched junction bases numbered 10, after V lost 4 bases and J lost 6 bases. The V gene's germline CDR1 is MNHNS and CDR2 SASEGT. The CDR3 region has the DNA TGTGCCAGCAGTGTCGTCTGGGGACAGGGGGTCGCCGGGGAGCTGTTTTTT. The encoded protein is CASSVVWGQGVAGELFF.

This sequence joins TRBV6-5 and TRBJ1-2; TRBD1 matches at 7 bases. V lost 6 bases, J lost 5 bases, and 6 bases stayed unmatched. This CDR3 has 13 amino acids. Per germline, CDR1 MNHEY and CDR2 SVGAGI. The CDR3 sequence is CASRTGQAYGYTF. DNA for the CDR3: TGTGCCAGCAGGACTGGACAGGCTTATGGCTACACCTTC.

The rearrangement links TRBV6-5 to TRBJ2-7, with no clear D. V lost 6 bases to trimming and J lost 2 bases, with 11 bases between them. Germline V gene lookup returns CDR1 MNHEY and CDR2 SVGAGI. The CDR3 is made up of 13 amino acids. The CDR3: CASRMTRTYEQYF. The CDR3 bases are TGTGCCAGCAGGATGACACGAACCTACGAGCAGTACTTC.

The chain recombines TRBV5-1 with TRBJ2-7, with D perhaps TRBD1 (6 bases). The CDR3 loop spans 16 amino acids. From germline, CDR1 is SGHRS and CDR2 YFSETQ. The V end lost 0 bases, the J end lost 9 bases, and 22 bases lay between the germline ends. The DNA of the CDR3 is TGCGCCAGCAGCTTGGGGGGTGTACAGGGTAATCCTGGGCAGTACTTC. This translates into CASSLGGVQGNPGQYF.

The chain recombines TRBV12-5 with TRBJ1-1; 9 bases are shared with TRBD1. After removal of 2 bases from V and 4 bases from J, the junction contained 5 bases not matched to a gene. The CDR3 covers 15 residues. In germline, CDR1 is LGHNT, CDR2 FRNRAP. The DNA for the CDR3 is TGTGCTAGTGGTTTGTACAGGGGGCCGGGCACTGAAGCTTTCTTT. It specifies CASGLYRGPGTEAFF.